Listed here are 19 T cell receptor beta chains from one sample, sequenced in a study of relationships among human T cell subsets (TCRdb year 2010). The receptor library was made with multiplex PCR. TCRdb lists the instrument as 454 GS FLX. TCR alpha and beta CDR3 regions were amplified from mRNA by semiquantitative ARM-PCR. ARM-PCR used tagged nested gene-specific primers, after which communal superprimers carried out exponential amplification. TCRdb's own reprocessing of the public reads used fastp at Q25 and MiXCR and kept productive beta chains. Identical CDR3 proteins give one entry, which carries the most common genes and DNA. This sample holds 13,000 to 15,000 distinct CDR3 sequences; 50% to 75% were observed only once. The ten largest clones take up 2% to 2.5% of the sample. Starting from positively selected CD4+ cells, anti-CD25 beads were used to select CD4+CD25+ regulatory T cells. Sequencing was performed on Tregs sorted from blood. Receptor source: a man aged 40-49 years in good health.

The chain uses TRBV6-6 and TRBJ2-5; D may correspond to TRBD1 or TRBD2 (6 bases each). CDR3 length equals 15 residues. The germline V gene encodes CDR1 MNHNY and CDR2 SVGAGI (reference sequence). V lost 0 bases, J lost 7 bases, and 15 bases lay in between. The CDR3 bases are TGTGCCAGCAGTTACTCGAGTTCCGGGGGCGGGACCCAGTACTTC. Amino acids: CASSYSSSGGGTQYF.

This clonotype was detected a few times. The chain recombines TRBV25-1 with TRBJ2-3; D is undetermined. Trimming stripped 4 bases from V and 7 bases from J, with 6 bases between. The germline CDR1 and CDR2 sequences are MGHDK and SYGVNS. The CDR3 is made up of 11 amino acids. CDR3 sequence reads: CASSGRNTQYF. The CDR3 bases are TGTGCCAGCAGTGGACGAAATACGCAGTATTTT.

CDR3 in amino acids: CAWSVPQGRNIQYF. The DNA for the CDR3 is TGTGCCTGGAGTGTACCACAGGGTAGAAACATTCAGTACTTC. The genes are TRBV30 and TRBJ2-4; D possibly corresponds to TRBD1 (6 bases). Per the germline V gene, CDR1 is GTSNPN and CDR2 is SVGIG (reference sequence). The V and J ends lost 0 bases and 6 bases respectively, with 12 bases between them. The CDR3 is made up of 14 amino acids.

This CDR3 reads CASSPSQGMGTDTQYF. DNA of the CDR3: TGTGCCAGCTCACCATCACAGGGGATGGGCACAGATACGCAGTATTTT. V gene TRBV18 combines with J gene TRBJ2-3, with 7 bases lining up with TRBD1. CDR3 length: 16 amino acids. Looked up from germline, CDR1 is KGHSH and CDR2 is LQKENI. With V trimmed by 2 bases and J by 1 base, 6 bases remained unmatched.

V usage is TRBV10-3 and J usage is TRBJ2-1; TRBD1 is a possible D gene (5 bases). This CDR3 is built from 15 residues. Looked up from germline, CDR1 is ENHRY and CDR2 is SYGVKD. V lost 5 bases to trimming and J lost 8 bases, with 19 bases between them. The CDR3: CAISSKGQTSDEQFF. The DNA for the CDR3 is TGTGCCATCAGTTCCAAGGGGCAGACCAGCGATGAGCAGTTCTTC.

The chain has TRBV29-1 and TRBJ2-7, with D unresolved. Germline V lookup: CDR1 SQVTM, CDR2 ANQGSEA. V lost 5 bases, J lost 4 bases, and 9 bases lay in between. This CDR3 spans 11 amino acids. The DNA of the CDR3 is TGCAGCGTTTTAGGAGCTTACGAGCAGTACTTC. It is translated as CSVLGAYEQYF.

The chain links TRBV20-1 to TRBJ2-1, with D perhaps TRBD2 (5 bases). The germline V and J ends were trimmed by 2 bases and 16 bases, with 15 bases remaining between them. The CDR3 has 11 residues. In germline, CDR1 is DFQATT, CDR2 SNEGSKA (reference sequence). CDR3 nucleotide sequence: TGCAGTGCTAGACCCCTACGGGAAGAATTCTTC. It is translated as CSARPLREEFF.

There are a few counts of this clonotype. The chain employs TRBV5-1 and TRBJ2-3; no clear D. The CDR3 runs to 14 residues. Germline loops: CDR1 SGHRS, CDR2 YFSETQ. V was trimmed by 4 bases and J by 6 bases, leaving 15 bases between them. In DNA, the CDR3 is TGCGCCAGCAGCCCGCAGGTAAAAGAGGATACGCAGTATTTT. Translation: CASSPQVKEDTQYF.

The chain couples TRBV12-3 or TRBV12-4 to TRBJ1-1; 7 bases align to TRBD1. This CDR3 is built from 13 residues. Trimming at V came to 5 bases and at J to 3 bases, leaving 3 bases not matched to a gene. CDR3 loop: CASSRDSDTEAFF. The DNA of the CDR3 is TGTGCCAGCAGTAGGGACAGCGACACTGAAGCTTTCTTT.

Comments on this clonotype: This is likely a read error, given that the CDR3 carries no conserved phenylalanine or tryptophan at its end. V and J are TRBV30 and TRBJ1-1, with D unclear. Germline V gene lookup returns CDR1 GTSNPN and CDR2 SVGIG (reference sequence). The CDR3 has 13 amino acids. The V gene lost 1 base and the J gene lost 0 bases, with 6 bases spanning the gap. The CDR3: CAWSGRVNTEAFL. The CDR3 DNA sequence: TGTGCCTGGAGTGGAAGGGTGAACACTGAAGCTTTCCTT.

The chain uses TRBV12-3 or TRBV12-4 and TRBJ2-5, with D possibly matching TRBD1 (6 bases). Trimming took off 3 bases at V and 3 bases at J, with 14 bases between the two ends. This CDR3 has 15 residues. The CDR3 DNA sequence: TGTGCCAGCAGTTTTTCCGGACAGAGAGAAGAGACCCAGTACTTC. Its translation: CASSFSGQREETQYF.

The rearrangement uses TRBV28 and TRBJ1-4, with D uncertain. V was trimmed by 6 bases and J by 4 bases, leaving 9 bases between them. The CDR3 loop spans 13 amino acids. Per germline, CDR1 MDHEN and CDR2 SYDVKM. The CDR3 reads CASRSFGNEKLFF. The CDR3 DNA is TGTGCCAGCAGGTCCTTTGGTAATGAAAAACTGTTTTTT.

The chain combines TRBV7-9 with TRBJ1-1, with D perhaps TRBD1 (5 bases). The CDR3 is made up of 16 amino acids. Germline lookup yields CDR1 SEHNR and CDR2 FQNEAQ (reference sequence). V was trimmed by 0 bases and J by 0 bases, leaving 11 bases between them. The CDR3 loop reads CASSLAQTDMNTEAFF. The CDR3 nucleotides are TGTGCCAGCAGCTTAGCCCAGACAGACATGAACACTGAAGCTTTCTTT.

This clonotype has just a few counts. The V gene is TRBV28, the J gene TRBJ1-2; the match to TRBD1 covers 8 bases. Per germline, CDR1 MDHEN and CDR2 SYDVKM. Germline trimming cut 6 bases from V and 5 bases from J; bases unmatched to any gene: 5. The CDR3 runs to 13 residues. DNA for the CDR3: TGTGCCAGCAGCGGACAGGGTCTATATGGCTACACCTTC. This translates into CASSGQGLYGYTF.

A few counts support this clonotype. The chain recombines TRBV28 with TRBJ1-5; D possibly corresponds to TRBD1 (5 bases). Germline V gives CDR1 MDHEN, CDR2 SYDVKM. V was trimmed by 2 bases and J by 0 bases, leaving 8 bases between them. The CDR3 covers 15 residues. CDR3 protein: CASSLGDGSNQPQHF. The CDR3 DNA follows: TGTGCCAGCAGTTTAGGGGACGGTAGCAATCAGCCCCAGCATTTT.

The rearrangement links TRBV28 to TRBJ2-7; D may match TRBD1 or TRBD2 (5 bases each). The CDR3 extends over 15 amino acids. Trimming removed 5 bases from V and 5 bases from J, with 19 bases in between. CDR1 is MDHEN, CDR2 SYDVKM, per germline. CDR3 loop: CASSTARGERHEQYF. The CDR3 nucleotides are TGTGCCAGCAGTACGGCTAGGGGAGAGAGGCACGAGCAGTACTTC.

Written as DNA, the CDR3 is TGTGCCAGCTCGCTGGGACAGGGAATTTTATACGAGCAGTACTTC. It yields the protein CASSLGQGILYEQYF. This chain joins TRBV18 and TRBJ2-7; TRBD1 agrees at 9 bases. V dropped 6 bases and J dropped 4; count of bases not matched to a gene: 10. This CDR3 has 15 residues. In germline, CDR1 is KGHSH, CDR2 LQKENI.

The chain employs TRBV29-1 and TRBJ1-1, with D perhaps matching TRBD1 (6 bases). CDR1 SQVTM and CDR2 ANQGSEA come from the germline V gene. The CDR3 loop spans 17 amino acids. This CDR3 is CSAHLEGGRSMNTEAFF. CDR3 coding DNA: TGCAGTGCTCACCTCGAGGGGGGCCGGTCAATGAACACTGAAGCTTTCTTT.

The V and J genes are TRBV20-1 and TRBJ2-5; no clear D gene. V gave up 0 bases and J gave up 2 bases, with 19 bases separating them. The CDR3 has 17 amino acids. Germline values: CDR1 DFQATT, CDR2 SNEGSKA (reference sequence). CDR3 in amino acids: CSAREPRPTTRQETQYF. DNA of the CDR3: TGCAGTGCTAGAGAACCCAGACCGACCACGAGGCAAGAGACCCAGTACTTC.